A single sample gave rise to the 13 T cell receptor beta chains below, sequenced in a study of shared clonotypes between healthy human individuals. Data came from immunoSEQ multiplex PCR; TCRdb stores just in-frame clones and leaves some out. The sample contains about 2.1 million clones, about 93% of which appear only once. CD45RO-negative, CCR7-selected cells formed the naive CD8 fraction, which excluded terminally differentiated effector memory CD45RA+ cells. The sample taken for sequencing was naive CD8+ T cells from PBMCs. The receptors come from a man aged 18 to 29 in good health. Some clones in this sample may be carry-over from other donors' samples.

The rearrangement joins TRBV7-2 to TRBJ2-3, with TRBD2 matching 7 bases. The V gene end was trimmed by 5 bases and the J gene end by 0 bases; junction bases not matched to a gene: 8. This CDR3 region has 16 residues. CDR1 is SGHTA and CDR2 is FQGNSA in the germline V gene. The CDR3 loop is CASSLSTSASTDTQYF. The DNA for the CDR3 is TGTGCCAGCAGCCTATCCACTAGCGCTAGCACAGATACGCAGTATTTT. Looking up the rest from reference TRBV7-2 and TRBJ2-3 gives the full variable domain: GAGVSQSPSNKVTEKGKDVELRCDPISGHTALYWYRQSLGQGLEFLIYFQGNSAPDKSGLPSDRFSAERTGGSVSTLTIQRTQQEDSAVYLCASSLSTSASTDTQYFGPGTRLTVL.

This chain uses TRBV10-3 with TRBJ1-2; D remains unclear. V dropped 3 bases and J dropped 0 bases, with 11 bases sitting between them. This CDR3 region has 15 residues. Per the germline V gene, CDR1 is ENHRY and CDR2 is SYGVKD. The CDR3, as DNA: TGTGCCATCAGTGAAGCAGGCCTAGCTAACTATGGCTACACCTTC. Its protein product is CAISEAGLANYGYTF.

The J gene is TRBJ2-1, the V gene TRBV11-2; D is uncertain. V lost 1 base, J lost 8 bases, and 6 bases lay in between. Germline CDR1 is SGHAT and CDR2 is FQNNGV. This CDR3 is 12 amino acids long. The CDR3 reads CASSLAPYEQFF. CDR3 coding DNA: TGTGCCAGCAGCTTAGCCCCTTATGAGCAGTTCTTC.

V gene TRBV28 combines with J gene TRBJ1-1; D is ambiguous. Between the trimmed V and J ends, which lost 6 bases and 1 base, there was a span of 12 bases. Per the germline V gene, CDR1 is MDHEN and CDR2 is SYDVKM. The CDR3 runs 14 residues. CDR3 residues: CASREADRNTEAFF. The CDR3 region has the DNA TGTGCCAGCAGAGAAGCGGACCGGAACACTGAAGCTTTCTTT. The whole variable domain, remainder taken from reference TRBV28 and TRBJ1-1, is DVKVTQSSRYLVKRTGEKVFLECVQDMDHENMFWYRQDPGLGLRLIYFSYDVKMKEKGDIPEGYSVSREKKERFSLILESASTNQTSMYLCASREADRNTEAFFGQGTRLTVV.

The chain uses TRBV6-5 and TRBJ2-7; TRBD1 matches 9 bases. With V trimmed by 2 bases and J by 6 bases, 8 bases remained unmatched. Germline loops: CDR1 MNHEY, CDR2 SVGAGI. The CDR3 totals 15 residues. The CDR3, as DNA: TGTGCCAGCAGTTACGGGGACAGGGTAGTGGGCGAGCAGTACTTC. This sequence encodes CASSYGDRVVGEQYF.

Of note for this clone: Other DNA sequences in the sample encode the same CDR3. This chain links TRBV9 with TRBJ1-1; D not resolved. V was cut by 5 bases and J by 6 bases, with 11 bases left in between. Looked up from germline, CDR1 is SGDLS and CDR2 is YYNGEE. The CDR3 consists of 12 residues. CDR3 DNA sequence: TGTGCCAGCAGTCACCCCCGCGCTGAAGCTTTCTTT. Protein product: CASSHPRAEAFF. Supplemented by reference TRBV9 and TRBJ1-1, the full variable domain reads DSGVTQTPKHLITATGQRVTLRCSPRSGDLSVYWYQQSLDQGLQFLIQYYNGEERAKGNILERFSAQQFPDLHSELNLSSLELGDSALYFCASSHPRAEAFFGQGTRLTVV.

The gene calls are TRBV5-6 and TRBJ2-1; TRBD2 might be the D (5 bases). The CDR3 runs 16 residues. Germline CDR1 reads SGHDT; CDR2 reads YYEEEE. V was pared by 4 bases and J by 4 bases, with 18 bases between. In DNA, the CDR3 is TGTGCCAGCAGCGCCCTTCGTGGCGGGTTTTACAATGAGCAGTTCTTC. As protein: CASSALRGGFYNEQFF.

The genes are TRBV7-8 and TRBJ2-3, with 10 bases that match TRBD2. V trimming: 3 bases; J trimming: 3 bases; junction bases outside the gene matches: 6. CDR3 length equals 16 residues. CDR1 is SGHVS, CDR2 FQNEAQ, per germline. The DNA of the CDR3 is TGTGCCAGCAGCTTGGGACTAGCGAGAGGAACAGATACGCAGTATTTT. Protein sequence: CASSLGLARGTDTQYF.

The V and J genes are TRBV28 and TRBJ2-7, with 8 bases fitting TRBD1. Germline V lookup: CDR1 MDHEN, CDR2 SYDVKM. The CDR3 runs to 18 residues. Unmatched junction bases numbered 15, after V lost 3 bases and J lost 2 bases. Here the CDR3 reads CASSLQGAPGTKTYEQYF. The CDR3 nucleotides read TGTGCCAGCAGTTTGCAGGGGGCGCCTGGGACAAAAACCTACGAGCAGTACTTC.

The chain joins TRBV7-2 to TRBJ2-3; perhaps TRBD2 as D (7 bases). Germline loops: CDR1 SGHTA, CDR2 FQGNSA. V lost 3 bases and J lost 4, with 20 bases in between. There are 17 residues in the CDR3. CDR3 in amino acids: CASSFKIGTGRADTQYF. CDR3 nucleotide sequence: TGTGCCAGCAGCTTCAAGATCGGAACAGGGAGGGCAGATACGCAGTATTTT.

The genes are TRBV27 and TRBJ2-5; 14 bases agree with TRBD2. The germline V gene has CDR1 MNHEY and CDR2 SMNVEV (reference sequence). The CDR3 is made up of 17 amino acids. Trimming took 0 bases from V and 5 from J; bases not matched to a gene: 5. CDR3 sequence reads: CASSLSGLAGDRETQYF. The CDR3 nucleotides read TGTGCCAGCAGTTTATCGGGACTAGCGGGAGATCGGGAGACCCAGTACTTC.

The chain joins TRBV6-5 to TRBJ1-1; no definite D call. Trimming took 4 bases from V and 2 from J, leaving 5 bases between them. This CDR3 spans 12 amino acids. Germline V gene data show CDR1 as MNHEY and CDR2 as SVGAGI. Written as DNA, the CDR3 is TGTGCCAGCAGTTCCCAAAACACTGAAGCTTTCTTT. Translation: CASSSQNTEAFF.

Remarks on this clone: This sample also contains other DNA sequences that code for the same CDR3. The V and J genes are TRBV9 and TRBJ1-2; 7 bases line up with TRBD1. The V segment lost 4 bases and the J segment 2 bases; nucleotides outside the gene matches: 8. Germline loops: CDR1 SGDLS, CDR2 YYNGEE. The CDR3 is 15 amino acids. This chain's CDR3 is CASSTRQGGNYGYTF. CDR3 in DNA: TGTGCCAGCAGCACTCGACAGGGTGGAAACTATGGCTACACCTTC.